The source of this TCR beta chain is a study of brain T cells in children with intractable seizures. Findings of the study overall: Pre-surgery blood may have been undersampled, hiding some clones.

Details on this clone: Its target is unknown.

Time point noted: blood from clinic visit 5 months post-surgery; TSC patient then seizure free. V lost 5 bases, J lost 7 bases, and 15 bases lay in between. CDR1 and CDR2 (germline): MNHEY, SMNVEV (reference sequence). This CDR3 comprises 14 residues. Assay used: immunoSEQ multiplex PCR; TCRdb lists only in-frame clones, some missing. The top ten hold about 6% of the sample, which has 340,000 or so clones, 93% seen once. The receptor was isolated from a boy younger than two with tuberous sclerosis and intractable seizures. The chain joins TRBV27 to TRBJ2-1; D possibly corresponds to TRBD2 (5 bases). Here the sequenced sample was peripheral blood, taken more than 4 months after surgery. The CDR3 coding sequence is TGTGCCAGCAGTCCACCCACAGCGGCTAATGAGCAGTTCTTC. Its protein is CASSPPTAANEQFF.